This paragraph reports one T cell receptor beta chain. Its antigen is currently unknown. The sample is drawn from a study of a mutant IDH1 vaccine in newly diagnosed glioma. Study summary: Commencement of vaccination occurred 4-6 weeks following radiotherapy alone, or concurrently with temozolomide cycles. Treated patients, roughly 62% male and approximately 40% female, averaged about 40 years of age.

CDR3 length equals 11 residues. Per the germline V gene, CDR1 is MNHEY and CDR2 is SVGAGI. The germline V and J ends were trimmed by 7 bases and 2 bases, with 3 bases remaining between them. Documented time point: week 11, during vaccination. Alongside topical imiquimod, each dose of vaccine comprised 300 ug of mutant IDH1 20-mer peptide. Libraries were prepared by immunoSEQ multiplex PCR; TCRdb keeps only in-frame clonotypes and omits some of them. This table has roughly 61,000 clones, over 70% appearing once. This TCR was recovered from a man over 45 with glioma. Specimen: PBMCs, collected from a glioma patient whose treatment included an IDH1 peptide vaccine. The chain joins TRBV6-5 to TRBJ1-3; D is unclear. The CDR3: CASTAGNTIYF. DNA for the CDR3: TGTGCCAGCACCGCTGGAAACACCATATATTTT.